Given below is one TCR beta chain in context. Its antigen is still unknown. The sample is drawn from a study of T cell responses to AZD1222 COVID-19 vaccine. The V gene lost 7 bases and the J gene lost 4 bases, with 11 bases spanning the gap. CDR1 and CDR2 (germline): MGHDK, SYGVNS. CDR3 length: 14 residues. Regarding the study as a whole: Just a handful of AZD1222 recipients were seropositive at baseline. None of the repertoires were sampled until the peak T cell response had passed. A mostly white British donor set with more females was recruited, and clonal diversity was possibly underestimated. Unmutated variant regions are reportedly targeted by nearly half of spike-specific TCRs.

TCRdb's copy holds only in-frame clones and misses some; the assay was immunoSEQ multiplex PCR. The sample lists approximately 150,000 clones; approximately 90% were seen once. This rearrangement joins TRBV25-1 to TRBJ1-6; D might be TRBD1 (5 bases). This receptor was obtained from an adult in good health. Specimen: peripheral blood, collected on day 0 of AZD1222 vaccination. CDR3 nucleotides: TGTGCCAGCAAGGACACAGATTATAATTCACCCCTCCACTTT. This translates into CASKDTDYNSPLHF.